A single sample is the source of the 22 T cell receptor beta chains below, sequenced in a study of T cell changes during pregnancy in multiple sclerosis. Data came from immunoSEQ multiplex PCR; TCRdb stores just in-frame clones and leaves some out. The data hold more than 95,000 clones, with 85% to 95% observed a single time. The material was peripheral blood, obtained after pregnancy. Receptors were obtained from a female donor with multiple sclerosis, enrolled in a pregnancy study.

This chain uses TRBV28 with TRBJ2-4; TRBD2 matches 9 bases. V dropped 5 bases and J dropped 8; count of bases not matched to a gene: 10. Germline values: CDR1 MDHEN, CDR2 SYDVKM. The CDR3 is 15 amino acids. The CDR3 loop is CASSTRREGLDIQYF. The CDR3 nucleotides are TGTGCCAGCAGTACGCGGCGGGAGGGCCTGGACATTCAGTACTTC.

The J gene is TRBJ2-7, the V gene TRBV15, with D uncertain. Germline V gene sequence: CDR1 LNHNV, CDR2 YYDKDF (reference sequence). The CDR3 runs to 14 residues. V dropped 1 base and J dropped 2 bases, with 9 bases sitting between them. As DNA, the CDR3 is TGTGCCACCAGCAGAGTTTGGAGAACCTACGAGCAGTACTTC. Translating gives CATSRVWRTYEQYF.

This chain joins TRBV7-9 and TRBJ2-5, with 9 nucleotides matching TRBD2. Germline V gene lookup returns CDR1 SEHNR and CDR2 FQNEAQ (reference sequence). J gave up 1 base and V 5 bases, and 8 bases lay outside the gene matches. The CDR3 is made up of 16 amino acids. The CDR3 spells CASSPWTSAGQETQYF. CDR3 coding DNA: TGTGCCAGCAGCCCGTGGACTAGCGCGGGCCAAGAGACCCAGTACTTC.

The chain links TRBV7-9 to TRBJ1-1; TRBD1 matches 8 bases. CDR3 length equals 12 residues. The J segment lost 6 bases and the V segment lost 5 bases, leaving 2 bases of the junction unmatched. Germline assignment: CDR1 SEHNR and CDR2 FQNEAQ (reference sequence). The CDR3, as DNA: TGTGCCAGCAGCCGACAGGGGCCTGAAGCTTTCTTT. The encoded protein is CASSRQGPEAFF.

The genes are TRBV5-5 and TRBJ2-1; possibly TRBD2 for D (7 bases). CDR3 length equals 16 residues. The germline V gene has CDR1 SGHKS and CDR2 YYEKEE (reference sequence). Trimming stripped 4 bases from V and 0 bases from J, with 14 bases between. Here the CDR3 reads CASSLEAGASYNEQFF. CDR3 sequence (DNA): TGTGCCAGCAGCCTAGAGGCGGGGGCCTCCTACAATGAGCAGTTCTTC.

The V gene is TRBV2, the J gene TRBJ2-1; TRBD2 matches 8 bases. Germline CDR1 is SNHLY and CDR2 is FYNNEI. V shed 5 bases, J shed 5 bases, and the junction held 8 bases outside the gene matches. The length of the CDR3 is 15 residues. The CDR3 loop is CASSPSGTRHNEQFF. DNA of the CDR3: TGTGCCAGCAGTCCTTCGGGGACTAGACACAATGAGCAGTTCTTC.

DNA for the CDR3: TGTGCCAGTAGTATAGTAGGGACAGGTAATGAGCAGTTCTTC. Amino acids: CASSIVGTGNEQFF. This rearrangement joins TRBV19 to TRBJ2-1; the match to TRBD1 covers 8 bases. Germline CDR1 LNHDA, CDR2 SQIVND (reference sequence). Unmatched junction bases numbered 3, after V lost 1 base and J lost 7 bases. The CDR3 runs to 14 residues.

The CDR3 DNA follows: TGTGCCAGCTCACCAATACAGGGACCCGAGCAGTTCTTC. This sequence encodes CASSPIQGPEQFF. The J gene is TRBJ2-1, the V gene TRBV18; TRBD1 might be the D (6 bases). Germline-derived CDR1 and CDR2 are KGHSH and LQKENI. V was trimmed by 2 bases and J by 10 bases, leaving 12 bases between them. The CDR3 length is 13 residues.

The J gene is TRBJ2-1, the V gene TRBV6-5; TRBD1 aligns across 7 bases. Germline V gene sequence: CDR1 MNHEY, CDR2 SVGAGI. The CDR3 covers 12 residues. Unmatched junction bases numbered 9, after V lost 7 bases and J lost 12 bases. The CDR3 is CASTHRGSGQFF. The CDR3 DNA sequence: TGTGCCAGCACCCACAGGGGATCTGGGCAGTTCTTC.

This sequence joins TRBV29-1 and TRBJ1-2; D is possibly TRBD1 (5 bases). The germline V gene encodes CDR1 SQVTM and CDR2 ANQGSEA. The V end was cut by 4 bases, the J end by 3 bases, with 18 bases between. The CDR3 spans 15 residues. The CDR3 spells CSVGPRARADYGYTF. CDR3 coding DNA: TGCAGCGTTGGTCCTAGAGCCAGGGCCGACTATGGCTACACCTTC.

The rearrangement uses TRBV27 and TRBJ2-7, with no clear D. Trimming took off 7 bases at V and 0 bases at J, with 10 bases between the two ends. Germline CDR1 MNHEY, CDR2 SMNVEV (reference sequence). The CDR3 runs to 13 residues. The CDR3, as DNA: TGTGCCAGCAAGAGTACCTCCTCCTACGAGCAGTACTTC. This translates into CASKSTSSYEQYF.

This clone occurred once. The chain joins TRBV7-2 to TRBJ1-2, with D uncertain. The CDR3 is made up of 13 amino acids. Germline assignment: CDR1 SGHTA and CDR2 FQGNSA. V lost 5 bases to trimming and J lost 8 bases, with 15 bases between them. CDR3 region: CASSPQRERGYTF. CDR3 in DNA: TGTGCCAGCAGCCCCCAGAGGGAACGAGGCTACACCTTC.

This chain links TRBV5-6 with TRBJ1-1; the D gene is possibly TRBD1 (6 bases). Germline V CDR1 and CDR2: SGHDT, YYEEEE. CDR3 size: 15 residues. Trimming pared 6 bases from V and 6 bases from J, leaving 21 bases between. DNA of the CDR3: TGTGCCAGCAATCCTCCCCCTGAACAGGGCGCTGAAGCTTTCTTT. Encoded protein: CASNPPPEQGAEAFF.

The chain's CDR3 is CASSLGQKYGYTF. The CDR3 region has the DNA TGCGCCAGCAGCCTGGGACAGAAATATGGCTACACCTTC. The chain recombines TRBV5-1 with TRBJ1-2; 7 bases align to TRBD1. V lost 4 bases, J lost 5 bases, and 5 bases stayed unmatched. CDR3 length: 13 residues. CDR1 and CDR2 (germline): SGHRS, YFSETQ.

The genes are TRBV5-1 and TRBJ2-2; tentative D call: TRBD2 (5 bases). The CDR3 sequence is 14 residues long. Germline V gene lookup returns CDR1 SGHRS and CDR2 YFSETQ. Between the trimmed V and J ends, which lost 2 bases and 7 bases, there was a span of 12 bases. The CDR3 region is CASSFGILGGELFF. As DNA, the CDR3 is TGCGCCAGCAGCTTCGGGATCCTGGGCGGGGAGCTGTTTTTT.

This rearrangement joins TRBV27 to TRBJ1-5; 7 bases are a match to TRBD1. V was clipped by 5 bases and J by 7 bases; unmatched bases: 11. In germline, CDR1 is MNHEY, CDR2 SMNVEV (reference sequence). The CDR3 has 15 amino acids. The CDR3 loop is CASSPIDRAKQPQHF. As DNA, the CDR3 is TGTGCCAGCAGTCCCATCGACAGGGCAAAGCAGCCCCAGCATTTT.

The CDR3 coding sequence is TGTGCCAGCAGTTTAGGAGCCAGGGAAGGGGCGGGAGGGTCGGTTGAGCAGTTCTTC. Translating it yields CASSLGAREGAGGSVEQFF. The chain carries TRBV27 and TRBJ2-1; TRBD2 agrees at 9 bases. This CDR3 region has 19 residues. V lost 2 bases to trimming and J lost 9 bases; unmatched junction nucleotides: 20. Germline assignment: CDR1 MNHEY and CDR2 SMNVEV (reference sequence).

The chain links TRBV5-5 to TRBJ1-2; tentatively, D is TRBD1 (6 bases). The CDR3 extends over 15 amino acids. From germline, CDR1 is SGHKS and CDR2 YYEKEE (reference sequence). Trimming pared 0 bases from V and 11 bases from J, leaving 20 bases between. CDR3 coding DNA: TGTGCCAGCAGCTTGGCAGGGGCAGGGGTCGAGTCTTACACCTTC. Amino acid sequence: CASSLAGAGVESYTF.

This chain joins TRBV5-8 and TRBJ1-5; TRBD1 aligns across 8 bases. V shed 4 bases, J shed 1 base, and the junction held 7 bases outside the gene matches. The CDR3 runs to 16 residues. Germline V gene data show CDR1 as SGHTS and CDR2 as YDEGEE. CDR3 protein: CASSPRDRRSNQPQHF. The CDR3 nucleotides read TGTGCCAGCAGCCCCCGGGACAGGAGGAGCAATCAGCCCCAGCATTTT.

The CDR3, as DNA: TGTGCCTGGAGTGGCAGGGTTGGCGGGGAGCTGTTTTTT. This sequence encodes CAWSGRVGGELFF. V and J are TRBV30 and TRBJ2-2, with D possibly being TRBD1 (5 bases). Germline-derived CDR1 and CDR2 are GTSNPN and SVGIG (reference sequence). V gave up 1 base and J gave up 7 bases, with 10 bases separating them. This CDR3 spans 13 amino acids.

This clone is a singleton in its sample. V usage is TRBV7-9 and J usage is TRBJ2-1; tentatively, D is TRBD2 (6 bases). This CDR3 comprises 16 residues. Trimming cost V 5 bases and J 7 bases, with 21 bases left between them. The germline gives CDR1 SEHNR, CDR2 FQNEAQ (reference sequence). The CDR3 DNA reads TGTGCCAGCAGCCTAACGCGGGATGGCCCGGGGAATGAGCAGTTCTTC. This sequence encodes CASSLTRDGPGNEQFF.

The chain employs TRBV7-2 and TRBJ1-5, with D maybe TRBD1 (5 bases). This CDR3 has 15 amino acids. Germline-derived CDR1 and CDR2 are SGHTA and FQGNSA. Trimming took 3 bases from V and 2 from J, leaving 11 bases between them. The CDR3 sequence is CASSFLGEGNQPQHF. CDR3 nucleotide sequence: TGTGCCAGCAGCTTTTTAGGGGAGGGCAATCAGCCCCAGCATTTT. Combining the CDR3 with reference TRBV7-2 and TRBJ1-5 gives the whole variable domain GAGVSQSPSNKVTEKGKDVELRCDPISGHTALYWYRQSLGQGLEFLIYFQGNSAPDKSGLPSDRFSAERTGGSVSTLTIQRTQQEDSAVYLCASSFLGEGNQPQHFGDGTRLSIL.